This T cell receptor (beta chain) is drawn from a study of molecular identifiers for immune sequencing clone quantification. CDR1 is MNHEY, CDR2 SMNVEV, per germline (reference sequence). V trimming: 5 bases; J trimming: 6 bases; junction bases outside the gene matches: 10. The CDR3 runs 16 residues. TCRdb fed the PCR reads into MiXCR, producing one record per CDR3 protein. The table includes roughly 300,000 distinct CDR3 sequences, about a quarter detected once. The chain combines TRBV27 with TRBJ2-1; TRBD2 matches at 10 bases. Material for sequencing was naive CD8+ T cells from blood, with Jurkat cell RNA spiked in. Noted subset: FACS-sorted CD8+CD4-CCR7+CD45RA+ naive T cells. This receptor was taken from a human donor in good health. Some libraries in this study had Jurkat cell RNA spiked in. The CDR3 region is CASSPRGSGRPNEQFF. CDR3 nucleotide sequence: TGTGCCAGCAGTCCCCGGGGTAGCGGGAGGCCCAATGAGCAGTTCTTC.